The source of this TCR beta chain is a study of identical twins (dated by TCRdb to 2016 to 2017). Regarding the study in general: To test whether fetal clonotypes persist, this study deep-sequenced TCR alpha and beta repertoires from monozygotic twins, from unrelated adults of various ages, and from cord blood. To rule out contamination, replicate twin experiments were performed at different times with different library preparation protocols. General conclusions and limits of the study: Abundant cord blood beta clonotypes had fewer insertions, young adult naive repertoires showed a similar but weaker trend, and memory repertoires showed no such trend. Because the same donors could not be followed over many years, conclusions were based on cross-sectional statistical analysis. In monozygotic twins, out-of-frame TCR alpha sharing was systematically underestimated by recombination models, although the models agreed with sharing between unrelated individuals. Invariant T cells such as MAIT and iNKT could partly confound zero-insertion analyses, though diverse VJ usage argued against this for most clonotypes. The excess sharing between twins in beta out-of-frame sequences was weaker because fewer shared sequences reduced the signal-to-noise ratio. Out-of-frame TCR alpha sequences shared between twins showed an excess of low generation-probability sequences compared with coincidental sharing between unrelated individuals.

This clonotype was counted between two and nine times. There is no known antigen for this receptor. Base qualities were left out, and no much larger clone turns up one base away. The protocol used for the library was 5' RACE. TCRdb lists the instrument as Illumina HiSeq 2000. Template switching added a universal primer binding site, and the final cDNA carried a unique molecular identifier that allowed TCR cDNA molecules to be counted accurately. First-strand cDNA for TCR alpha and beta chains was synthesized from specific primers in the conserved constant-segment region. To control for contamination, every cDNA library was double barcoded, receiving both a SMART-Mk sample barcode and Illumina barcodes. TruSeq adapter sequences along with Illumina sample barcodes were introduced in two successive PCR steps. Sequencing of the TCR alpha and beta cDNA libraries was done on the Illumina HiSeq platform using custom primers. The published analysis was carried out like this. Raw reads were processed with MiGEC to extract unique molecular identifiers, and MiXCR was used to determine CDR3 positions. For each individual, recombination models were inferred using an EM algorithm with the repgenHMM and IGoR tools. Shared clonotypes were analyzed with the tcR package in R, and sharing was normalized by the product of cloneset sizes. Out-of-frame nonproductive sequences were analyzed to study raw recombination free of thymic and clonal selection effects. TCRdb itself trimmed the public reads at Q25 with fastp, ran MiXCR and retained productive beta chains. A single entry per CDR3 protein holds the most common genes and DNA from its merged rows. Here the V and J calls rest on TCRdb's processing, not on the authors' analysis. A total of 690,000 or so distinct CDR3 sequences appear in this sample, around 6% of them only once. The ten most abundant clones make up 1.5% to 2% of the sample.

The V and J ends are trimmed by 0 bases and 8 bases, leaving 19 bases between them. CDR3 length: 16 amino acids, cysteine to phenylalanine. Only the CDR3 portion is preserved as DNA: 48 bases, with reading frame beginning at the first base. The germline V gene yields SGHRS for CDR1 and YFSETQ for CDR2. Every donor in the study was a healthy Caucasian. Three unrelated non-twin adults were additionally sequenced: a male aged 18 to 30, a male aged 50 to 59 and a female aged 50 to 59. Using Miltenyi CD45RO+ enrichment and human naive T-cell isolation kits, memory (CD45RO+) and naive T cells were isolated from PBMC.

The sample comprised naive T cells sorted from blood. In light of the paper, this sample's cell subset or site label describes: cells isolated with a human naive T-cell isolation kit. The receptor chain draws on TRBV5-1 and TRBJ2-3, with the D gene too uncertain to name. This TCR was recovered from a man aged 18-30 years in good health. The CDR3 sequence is CASSLASASPRRTQYF. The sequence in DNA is TGCGCCAGCAGCTTGGCCTCGGCCTCCCCCCGACGTACGCAGTATTTT.